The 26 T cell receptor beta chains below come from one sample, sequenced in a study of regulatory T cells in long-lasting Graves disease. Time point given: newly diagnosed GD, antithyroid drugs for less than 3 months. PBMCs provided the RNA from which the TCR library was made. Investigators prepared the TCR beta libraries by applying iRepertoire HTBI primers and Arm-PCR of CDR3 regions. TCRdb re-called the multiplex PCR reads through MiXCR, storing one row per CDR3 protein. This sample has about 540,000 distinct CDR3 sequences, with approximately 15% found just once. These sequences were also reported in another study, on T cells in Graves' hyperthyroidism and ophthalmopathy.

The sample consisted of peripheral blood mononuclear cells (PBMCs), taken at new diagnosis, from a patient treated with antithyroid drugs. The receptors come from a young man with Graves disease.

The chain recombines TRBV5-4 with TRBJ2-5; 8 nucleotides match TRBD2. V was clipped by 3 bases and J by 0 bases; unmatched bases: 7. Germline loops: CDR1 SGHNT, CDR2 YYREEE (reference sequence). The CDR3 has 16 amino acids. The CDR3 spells CASSWIGRGDQETQYF. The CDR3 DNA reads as TGTGCCAGCAGCTGGATCGGGAGGGGGGACCAAGAGACCCAGTACTTC.

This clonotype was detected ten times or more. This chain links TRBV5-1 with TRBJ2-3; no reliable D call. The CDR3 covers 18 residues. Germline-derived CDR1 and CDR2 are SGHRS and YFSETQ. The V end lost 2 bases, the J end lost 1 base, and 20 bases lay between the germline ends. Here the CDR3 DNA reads TGCGCCAGCAGCTTCGGTCTAGATGCCGTGGCGGGCACAGATACGCAGTATTTT. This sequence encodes CASSFGLDAVAGTDTQYF.

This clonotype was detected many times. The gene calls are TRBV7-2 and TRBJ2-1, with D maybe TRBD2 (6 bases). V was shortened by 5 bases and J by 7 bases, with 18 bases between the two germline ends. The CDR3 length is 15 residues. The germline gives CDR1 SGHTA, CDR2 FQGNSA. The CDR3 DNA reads TGTGCCAGCAGCCCCGAGTCGGGAGAGTGGAATGAGCAGTTCTTC. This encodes CASSPESGEWNEQFF.

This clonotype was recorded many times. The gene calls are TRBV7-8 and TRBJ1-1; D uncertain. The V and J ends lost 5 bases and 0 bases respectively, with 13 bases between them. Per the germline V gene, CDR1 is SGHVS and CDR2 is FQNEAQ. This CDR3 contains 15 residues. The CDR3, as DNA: TGTGCCAGCAGCCCCCGGATTCAGGTGAACACTGAAGCTTTCTTT. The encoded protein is CASSPRIQVNTEAFF.

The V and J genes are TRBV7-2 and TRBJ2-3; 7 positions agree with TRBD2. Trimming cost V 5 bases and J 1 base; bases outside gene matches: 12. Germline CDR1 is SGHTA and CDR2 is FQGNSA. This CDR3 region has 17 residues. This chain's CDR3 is CASSHVRLAEGTDTQYF. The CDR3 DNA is TGTGCCAGCAGCCATGTTAGGCTAGCGGAGGGCACAGATACGCAGTATTTT.

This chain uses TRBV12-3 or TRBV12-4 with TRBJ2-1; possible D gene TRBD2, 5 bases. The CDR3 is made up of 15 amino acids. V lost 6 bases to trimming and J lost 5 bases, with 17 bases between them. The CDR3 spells CASSRTVTLHNEQFF. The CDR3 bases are TGTGCCAGCAGCCGGACTGTCACACTACACAATGAGCAGTTCTTC.

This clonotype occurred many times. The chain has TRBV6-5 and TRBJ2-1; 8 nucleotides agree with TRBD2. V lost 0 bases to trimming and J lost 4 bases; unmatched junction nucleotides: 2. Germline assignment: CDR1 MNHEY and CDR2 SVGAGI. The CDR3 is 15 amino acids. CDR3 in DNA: TGTGCCAGCAGTTACTCATCTAGCGGGTACAATGAGCAGTTCTTC. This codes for CASSYSSSGYNEQFF.

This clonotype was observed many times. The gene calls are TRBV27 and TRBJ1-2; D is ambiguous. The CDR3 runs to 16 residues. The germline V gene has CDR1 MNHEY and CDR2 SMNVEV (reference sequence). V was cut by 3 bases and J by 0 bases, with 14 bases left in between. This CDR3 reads CASSLFRRETNYGYTF. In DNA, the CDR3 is TGTGCCAGCAGTTTGTTTCGCAGAGAAACTAACTATGGCTACACCTTC.

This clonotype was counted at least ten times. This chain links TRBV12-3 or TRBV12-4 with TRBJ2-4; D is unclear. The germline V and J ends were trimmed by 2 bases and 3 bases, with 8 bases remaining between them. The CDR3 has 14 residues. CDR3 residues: CASSLFGGKNIQYF. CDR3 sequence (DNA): TGTGCCAGCAGTTTATTCGGCGGCAAAAACATTCAGTACTTC.

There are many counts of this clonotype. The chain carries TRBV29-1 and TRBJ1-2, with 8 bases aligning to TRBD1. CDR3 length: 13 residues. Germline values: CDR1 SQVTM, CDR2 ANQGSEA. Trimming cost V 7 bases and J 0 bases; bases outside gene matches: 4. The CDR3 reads CSGGTGANYGYTF. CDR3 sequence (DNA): TGCAGCGGAGGGACAGGAGCTAACTATGGCTACACCTTC.

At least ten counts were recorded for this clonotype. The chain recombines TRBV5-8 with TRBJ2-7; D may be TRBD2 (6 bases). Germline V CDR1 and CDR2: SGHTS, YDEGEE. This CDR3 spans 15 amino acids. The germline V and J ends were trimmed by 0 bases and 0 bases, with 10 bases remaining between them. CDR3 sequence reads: CASSLGTNPSYEQYF. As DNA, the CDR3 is TGTGCCAGCAGCTTGGGGACTAACCCCTCCTACGAGCAGTACTTC. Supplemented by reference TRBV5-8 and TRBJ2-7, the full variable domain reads EAGVTQSPTHLIKTRGQQATLRCSPISGHTSVYWYQQALGLGLQFLLWYDEGEERNRGNFPPRFSGRQFPNYSSELNVNALELEDSALYLCASSLGTNPSYEQYFGPGTRLTVT.

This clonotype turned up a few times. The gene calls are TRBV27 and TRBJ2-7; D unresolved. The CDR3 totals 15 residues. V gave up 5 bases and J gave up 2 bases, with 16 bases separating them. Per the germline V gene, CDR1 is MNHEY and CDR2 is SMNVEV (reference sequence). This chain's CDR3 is CASSPRQVQPYEQYF. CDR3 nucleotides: TGTGCCAGCAGTCCCAGGCAGGTCCAACCCTACGAGCAGTACTTC.

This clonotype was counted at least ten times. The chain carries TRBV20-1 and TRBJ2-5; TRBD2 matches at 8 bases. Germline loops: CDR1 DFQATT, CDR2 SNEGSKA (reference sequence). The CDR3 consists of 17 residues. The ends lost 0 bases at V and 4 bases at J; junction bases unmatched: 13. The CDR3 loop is CSARDFSGSGGAETQYF. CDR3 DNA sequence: TGCAGTGCTAGAGATTTCAGCGGGAGTGGAGGGGCAGAGACCCAGTACTTC.

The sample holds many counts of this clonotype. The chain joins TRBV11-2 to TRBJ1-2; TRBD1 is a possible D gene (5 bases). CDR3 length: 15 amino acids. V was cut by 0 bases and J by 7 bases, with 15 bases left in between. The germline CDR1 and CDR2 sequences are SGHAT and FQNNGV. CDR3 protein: CASSLDPQGTGGYTF. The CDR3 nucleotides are TGTGCCAGCAGCTTAGATCCCCAGGGCACGGGTGGCTACACCTTC.

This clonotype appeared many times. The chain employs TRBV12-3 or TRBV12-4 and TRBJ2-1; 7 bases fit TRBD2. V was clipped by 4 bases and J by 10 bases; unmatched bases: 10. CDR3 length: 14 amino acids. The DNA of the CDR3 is TGTGCCAGCAGTTCAAACTCCCGAGCGGGGGAGCAGTTCTTC. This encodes CASSSNSRAGEQFF.

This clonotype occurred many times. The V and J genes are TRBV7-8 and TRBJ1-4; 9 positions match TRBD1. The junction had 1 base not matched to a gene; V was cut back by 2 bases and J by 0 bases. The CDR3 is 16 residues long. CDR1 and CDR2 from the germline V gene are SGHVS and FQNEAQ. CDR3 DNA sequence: TGTGCCAGCAGCTTAAGACAGGGGGCAACTAATGAAAAACTGTTTTTT. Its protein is CASSLRQGATNEKLFF.

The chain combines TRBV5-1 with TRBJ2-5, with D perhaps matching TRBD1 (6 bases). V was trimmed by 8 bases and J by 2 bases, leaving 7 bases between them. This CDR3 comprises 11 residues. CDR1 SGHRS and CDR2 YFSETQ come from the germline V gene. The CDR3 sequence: CASGQQETQYF. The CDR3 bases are TGCGCCAGTGGACAGCAAGAGACCCAGTACTTC.

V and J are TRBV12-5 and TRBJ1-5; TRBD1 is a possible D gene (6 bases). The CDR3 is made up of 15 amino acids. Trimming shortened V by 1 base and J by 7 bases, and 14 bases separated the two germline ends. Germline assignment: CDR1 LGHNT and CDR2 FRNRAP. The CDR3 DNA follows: TGTGCTAGTGGTTTGGCCTTGGAGGGGGGCCAGCCCCAGCATTTT. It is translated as CASGLALEGGQPQHF. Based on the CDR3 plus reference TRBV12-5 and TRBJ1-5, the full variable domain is DARVTQTPRHKVTEMGQEVTMRCQPILGHNTVFWYRQTMMQGLELLAYFRNRAPLDDSGMPKDRFSAEMPDATLATLKIQPSEPRDSAVYFCASGLALEGGQPQHFGDGTRLSIL.

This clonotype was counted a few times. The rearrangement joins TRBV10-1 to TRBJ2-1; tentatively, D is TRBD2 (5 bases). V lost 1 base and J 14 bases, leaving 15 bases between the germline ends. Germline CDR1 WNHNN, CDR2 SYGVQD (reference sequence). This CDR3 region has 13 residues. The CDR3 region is CASSEYYASSKFF. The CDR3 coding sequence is TGCGCCAGCAGTGAGTATTATGCTAGCTCCAAGTTCTTC.

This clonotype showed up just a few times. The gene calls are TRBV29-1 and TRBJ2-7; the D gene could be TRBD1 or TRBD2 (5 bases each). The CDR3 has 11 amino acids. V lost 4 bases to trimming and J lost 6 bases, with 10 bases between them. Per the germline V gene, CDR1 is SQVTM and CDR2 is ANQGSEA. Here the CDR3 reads CSVGGEFEQYF. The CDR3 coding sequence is TGCAGCGTTGGAGGGGAATTCGAGCAGTACTTC.

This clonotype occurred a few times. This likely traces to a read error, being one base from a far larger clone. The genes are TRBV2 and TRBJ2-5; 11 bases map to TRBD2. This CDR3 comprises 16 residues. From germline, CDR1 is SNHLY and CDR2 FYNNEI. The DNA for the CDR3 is TGTGCCAGCTCACCTGGACTAGCGGGCTCTCAAGGGACCCAGTACTTC. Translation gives CASSPGLAGSQGTQYF.

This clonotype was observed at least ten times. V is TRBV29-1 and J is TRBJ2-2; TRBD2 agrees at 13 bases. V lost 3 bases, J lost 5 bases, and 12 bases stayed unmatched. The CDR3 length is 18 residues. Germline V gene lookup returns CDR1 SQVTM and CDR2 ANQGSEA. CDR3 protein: CSVDLTGLAGVATGELFF. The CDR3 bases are TGCAGCGTTGACCTAACCGGACTAGCGGGAGTTGCAACCGGGGAGCTGTTTTTT.

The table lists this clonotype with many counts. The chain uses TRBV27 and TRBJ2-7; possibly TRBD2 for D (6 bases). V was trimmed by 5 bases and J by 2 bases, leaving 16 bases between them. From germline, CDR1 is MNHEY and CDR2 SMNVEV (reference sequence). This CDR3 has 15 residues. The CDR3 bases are TGTGCCAGCAGTCCCGTCTCTGGAGGGGCCTACGAGCAGTACTTC. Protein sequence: CASSPVSGGAYEQYF.

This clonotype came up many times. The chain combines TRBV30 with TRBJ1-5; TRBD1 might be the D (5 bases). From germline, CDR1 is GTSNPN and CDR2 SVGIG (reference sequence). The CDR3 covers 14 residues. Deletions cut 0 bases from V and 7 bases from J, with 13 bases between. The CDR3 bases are TGTGCCTGGAGTGTACGAGGGGCCACGCAGCCCCAGCATTTT. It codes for CAWSVRGATQPQHF.

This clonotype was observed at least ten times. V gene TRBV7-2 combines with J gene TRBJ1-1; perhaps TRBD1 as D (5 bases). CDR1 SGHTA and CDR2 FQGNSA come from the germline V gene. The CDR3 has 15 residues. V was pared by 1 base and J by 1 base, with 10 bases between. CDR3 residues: CASSLVWTPNTEAFF. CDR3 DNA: TGTGCCAGCAGCTTAGTATGGACACCGAACACTGAAGCTTTCTTT.

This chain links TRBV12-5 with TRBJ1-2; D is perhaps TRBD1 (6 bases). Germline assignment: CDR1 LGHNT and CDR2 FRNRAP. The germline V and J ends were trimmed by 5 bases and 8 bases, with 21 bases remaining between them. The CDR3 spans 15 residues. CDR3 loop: CASGPTGTDGGGYTF. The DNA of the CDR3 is TGTGCTAGTGGTCCTACAGGGACGGATGGAGGCGGCTACACCTTC. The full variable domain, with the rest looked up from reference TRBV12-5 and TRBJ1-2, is DARVTQTPRHKVTEMGQEVTMRCQPILGHNTVFWYRQTMMQGLELLAYFRNRAPLDDSGMPKDRFSAEMPDATLATLKIQPSEPRDSAVYFCASGPTGTDGGGYTFGSGTRLTVV.